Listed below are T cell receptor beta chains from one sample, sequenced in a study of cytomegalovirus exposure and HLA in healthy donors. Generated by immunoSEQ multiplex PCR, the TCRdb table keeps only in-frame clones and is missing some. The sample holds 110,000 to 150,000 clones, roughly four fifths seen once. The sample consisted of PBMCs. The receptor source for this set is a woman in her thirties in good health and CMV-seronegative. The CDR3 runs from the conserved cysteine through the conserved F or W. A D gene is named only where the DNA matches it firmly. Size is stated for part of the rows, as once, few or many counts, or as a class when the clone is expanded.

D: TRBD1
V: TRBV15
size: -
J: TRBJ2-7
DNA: TGTGCCACGACCGGGACAGGGAACGAGCAGTACTTC
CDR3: CATTGTGNEQYF

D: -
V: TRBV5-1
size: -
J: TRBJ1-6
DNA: TGCGCCAGCAGCTTTGCGGGGCCTAATTCACCCCTCCACTTT
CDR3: CASSFAGPNSPLHF

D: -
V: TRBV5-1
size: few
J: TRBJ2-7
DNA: TGCGCCAGCAGCTTGGCCCGGACAGTGAACTACGAGCAGTACTTC
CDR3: CASSLARTVNYEQYF

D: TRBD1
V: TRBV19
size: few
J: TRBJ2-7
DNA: TGTGCCAGTAGTTGGACAGGGGCGAACGAGCAGTACTTC
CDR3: CASSWTGANEQYF

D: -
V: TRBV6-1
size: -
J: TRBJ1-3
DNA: TGTGCCAGCAGTGAATCTCCTACAACTAGAAACACCATATATTTT
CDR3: CASSESPTTRNTIYF

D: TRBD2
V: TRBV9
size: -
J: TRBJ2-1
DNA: TGTGCCAGCAGCGTAGGCGGGGGGAATTACAATGAGCAGTTCTTC
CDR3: CASSVGGGNYNEQFF

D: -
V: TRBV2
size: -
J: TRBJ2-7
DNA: TGTGCCAGCAGTGTCGGCAGGGTGATCGACGAGCAGTACTTC
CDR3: CASSVGRVIDEQYF

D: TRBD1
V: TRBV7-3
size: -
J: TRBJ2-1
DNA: TGTGCCAGCAGCTTACACTCACGGGACAGGGGAAATGAGCAGTTCTTC
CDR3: CASSLHSRDRGNEQFF

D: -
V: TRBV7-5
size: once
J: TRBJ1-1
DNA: TGTGCCAGAAGCTTTACGGGGAACACTGAAGCTTTCTTT
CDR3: CARSFTGNTEAFF

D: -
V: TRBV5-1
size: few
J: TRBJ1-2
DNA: TGCGCCAGCAGCTTGTCGCCAGCTTCAGCGCTGGGTGGCTACACCTTC
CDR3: CASSLSPASALGGYTF

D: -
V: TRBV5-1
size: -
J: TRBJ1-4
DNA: TGCGCCAGCAGCTCGACAGCCTCCCATGAAAAACTGTTTTTT
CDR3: CASSSTASHEKLFF

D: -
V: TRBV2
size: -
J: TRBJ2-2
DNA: TGTGCCAGCGGGGTCCCTAGGACAGATCCGAACACCGGGGAGCTGTTTTTT
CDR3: CASGVPRTDPNTGELFF

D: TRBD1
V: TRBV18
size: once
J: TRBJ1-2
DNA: TGTGCCAGCTCAGATACAGGGGACCTCTTTGGCTACACCTTC
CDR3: CASSDTGDLFGYTF

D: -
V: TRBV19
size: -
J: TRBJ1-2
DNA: TGTGCCAGTAGTGTCCGAGGGTCCTATGGCTACACCTTC
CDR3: CASSVRGSYGYTF

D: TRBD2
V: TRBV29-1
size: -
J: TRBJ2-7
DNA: TGCAGCGCCGGGGGGACTTCCGAGCAGTACTTC
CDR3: CSAGGTSEQYF

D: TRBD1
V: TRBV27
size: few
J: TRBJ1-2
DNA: TGTGCCAGCAGTTCGACCGGGACAGGGAACTATGGCTACACCTTC
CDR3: CASSSTGTGNYGYTF

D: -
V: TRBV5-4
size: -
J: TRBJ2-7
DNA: TGTGCCAGCAGCTTGGGGGCAGGGGCTTCCTACGAGCAGTACTTC
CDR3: CASSLGAGASYEQYF

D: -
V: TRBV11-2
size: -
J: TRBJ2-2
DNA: TGTGCCAGCAGCCCCCAACGGACAGACACCGGGGAGCTGTTTTTT
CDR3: CASSPQRTDTGELFF

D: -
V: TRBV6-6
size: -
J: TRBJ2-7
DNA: TGTGCCAGCAGTTACTCGCGGGACTACGAGCAGTACTTC
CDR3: CASSYSRDYEQYF

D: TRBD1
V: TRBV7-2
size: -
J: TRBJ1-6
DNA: TGTGCCAGCAGCTTAGCGAGGACCGGGACAGGGGGCAGGAATTCACCCCTCCACTTT
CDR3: CASSLARTGTGGRNSPLHF

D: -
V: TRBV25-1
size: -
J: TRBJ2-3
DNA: TGTGCCAGCAGTGAACTGGACTACTACACAGATACGCAGTATTTT
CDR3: CASSELDYYTDTQYF

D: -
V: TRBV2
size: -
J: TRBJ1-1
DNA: TGTGCCAGCAGTGAAGGGGAGGGGCTTCCTGAAGCTTTCTTT
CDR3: CASSEGEGLPEAFF

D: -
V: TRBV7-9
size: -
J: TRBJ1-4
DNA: TGTGCCAGCAGCTTATTAGGGGGTAATGAAAAACTGTTTTTT
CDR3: CASSLLGGNEKLFF